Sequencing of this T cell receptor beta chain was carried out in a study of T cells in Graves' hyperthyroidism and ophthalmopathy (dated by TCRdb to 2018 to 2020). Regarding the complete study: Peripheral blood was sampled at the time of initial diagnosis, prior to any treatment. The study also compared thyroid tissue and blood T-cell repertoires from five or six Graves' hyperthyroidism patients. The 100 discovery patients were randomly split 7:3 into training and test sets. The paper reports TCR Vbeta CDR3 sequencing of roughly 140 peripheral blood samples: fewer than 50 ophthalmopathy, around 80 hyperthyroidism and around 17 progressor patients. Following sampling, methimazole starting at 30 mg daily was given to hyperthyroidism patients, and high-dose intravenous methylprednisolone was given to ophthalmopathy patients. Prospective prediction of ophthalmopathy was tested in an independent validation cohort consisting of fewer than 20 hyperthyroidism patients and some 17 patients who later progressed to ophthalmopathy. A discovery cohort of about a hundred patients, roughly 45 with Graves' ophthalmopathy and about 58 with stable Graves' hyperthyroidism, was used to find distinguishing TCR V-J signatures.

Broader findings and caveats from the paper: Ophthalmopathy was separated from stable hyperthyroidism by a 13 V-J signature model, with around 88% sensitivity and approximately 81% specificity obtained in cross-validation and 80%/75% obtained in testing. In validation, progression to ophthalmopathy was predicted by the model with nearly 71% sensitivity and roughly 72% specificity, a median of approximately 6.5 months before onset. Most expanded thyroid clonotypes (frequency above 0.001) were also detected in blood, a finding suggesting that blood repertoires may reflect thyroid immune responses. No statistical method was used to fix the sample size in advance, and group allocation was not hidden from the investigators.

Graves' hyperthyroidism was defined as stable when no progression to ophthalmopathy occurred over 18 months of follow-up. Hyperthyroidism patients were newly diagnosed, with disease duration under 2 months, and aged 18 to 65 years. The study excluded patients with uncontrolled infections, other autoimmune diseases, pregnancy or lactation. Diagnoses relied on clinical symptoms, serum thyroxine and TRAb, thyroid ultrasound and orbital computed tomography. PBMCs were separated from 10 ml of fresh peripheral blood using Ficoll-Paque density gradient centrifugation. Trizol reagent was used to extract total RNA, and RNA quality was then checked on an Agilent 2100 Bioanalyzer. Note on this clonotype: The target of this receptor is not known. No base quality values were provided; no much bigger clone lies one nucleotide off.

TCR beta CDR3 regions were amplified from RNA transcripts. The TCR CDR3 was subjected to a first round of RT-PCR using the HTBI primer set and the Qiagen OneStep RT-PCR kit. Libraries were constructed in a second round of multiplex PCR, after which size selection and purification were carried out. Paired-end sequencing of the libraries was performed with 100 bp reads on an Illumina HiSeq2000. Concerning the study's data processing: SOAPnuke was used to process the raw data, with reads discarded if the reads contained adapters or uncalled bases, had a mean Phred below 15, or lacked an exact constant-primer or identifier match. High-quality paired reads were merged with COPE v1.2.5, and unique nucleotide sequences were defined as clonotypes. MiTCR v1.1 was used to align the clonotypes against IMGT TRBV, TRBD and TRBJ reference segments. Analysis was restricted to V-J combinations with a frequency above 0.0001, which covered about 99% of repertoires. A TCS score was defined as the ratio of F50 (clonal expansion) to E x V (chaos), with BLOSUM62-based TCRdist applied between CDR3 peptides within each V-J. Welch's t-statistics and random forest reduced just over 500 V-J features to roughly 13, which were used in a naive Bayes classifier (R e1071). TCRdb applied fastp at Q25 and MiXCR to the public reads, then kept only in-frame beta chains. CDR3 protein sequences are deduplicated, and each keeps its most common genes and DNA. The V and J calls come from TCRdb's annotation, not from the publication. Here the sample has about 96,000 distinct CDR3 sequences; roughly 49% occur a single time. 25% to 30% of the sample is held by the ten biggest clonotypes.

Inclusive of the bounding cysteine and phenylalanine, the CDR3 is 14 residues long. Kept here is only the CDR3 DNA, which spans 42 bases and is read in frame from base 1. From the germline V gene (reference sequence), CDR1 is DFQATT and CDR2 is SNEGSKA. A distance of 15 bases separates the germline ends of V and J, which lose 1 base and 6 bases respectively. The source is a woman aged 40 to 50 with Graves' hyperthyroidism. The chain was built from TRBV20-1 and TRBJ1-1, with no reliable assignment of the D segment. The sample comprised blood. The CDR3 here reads CSARGYTLGPEAFF. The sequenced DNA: TGCAGTGCTAGAGGATATACCTTGGGCCCTGAAGCTTTCTTT.